This T cell receptor (beta chain) stems from a study of blood T cell repertoires in COVID-19. Turning to the study itself: COVID-19 samples from acute and convalescent phases originated in the United States, Italy and Spain.

CDR1 is SGHNT, CDR2 YYREEE, per germline (reference sequence). The CDR3 sequence is 13 residues long. Trimming took off 0 bases at V and 13 bases at J, with 11 bases between the two ends. In the original processing: Amplification with reference gene primers provided the estimates of nucleated cell counts. Method: immunoSEQ multiplex PCR; TCRdb's copy keeps in-frame clones and lacks some. D and trimming come from the DNA, and the V and J calls and clone size come from that table. The sample includes about 160,000 clones, about four fifths of them seen just once. Material: peripheral blood. The sequence was collected from a man between 18 and 29 years old with active or convalescent COVID-19. This rearrangement joins TRBV5-4 to TRBJ1-6, with no clear D. This CDR3 is CASSLDQDRPLHF. The CDR3 DNA follows: TGTGCCAGCAGCTTGGATCAGGATAGGCCCCTCCACTTT.